This TCR beta chain came from a study of T cell clonotyping in hematopoietic cell transplantation. Samples: about 28 days before transplant, then days 30, 100 and 180 after. General study findings and limits: Higher Inverse Simpson Index values in graft donor and pretransplant recipient predicted broader posttransplant TCR diversity. Cells were unsorted, so CD4 and CD8 contributions were not separated.

A remark on this clone: Its antigen is as yet unknown.

The CDR3 runs 15 residues. Germline V gives CDR1 SGHTA, CDR2 FQGNSA. V gave up 4 bases and J gave up 6 bases, with 16 bases separating them. Here immunoSEQ multiplex PCR was the method, and the copy in TCRdb shows in-frame clones only, minus some. The sample has 12,000 to 15,000 clones, about 94% seen once. The origin of this receptor is a male patient between 55 and 70 years old who had an allogeneic stem cell transplant from an unrelated donor, so the T cells may come from the graft donor. Some clones in this sample may be carry-over from other donors' samples. The V gene is TRBV7-2, the J gene TRBJ1-3; TRBD1 is a possible D gene (6 bases). Source: PBMCs, taken 30 days after allogeneic stem cell transplant. CDR3 amino acids: CASSSSGQFLNTIYF. Here the CDR3 DNA reads TGTGCCAGCAGCTCGTCAGGACAGTTTCTAAACACCATATATTTT.